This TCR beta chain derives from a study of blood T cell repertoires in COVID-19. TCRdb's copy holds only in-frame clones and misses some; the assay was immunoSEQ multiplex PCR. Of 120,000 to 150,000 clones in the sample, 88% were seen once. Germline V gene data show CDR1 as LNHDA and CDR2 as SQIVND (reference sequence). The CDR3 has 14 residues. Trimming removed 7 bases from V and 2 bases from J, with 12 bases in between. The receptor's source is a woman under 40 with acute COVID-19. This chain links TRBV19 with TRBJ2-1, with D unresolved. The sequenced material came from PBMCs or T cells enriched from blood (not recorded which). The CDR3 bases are TGTGCCAGTACGACCGGCGCGGCCTACAATGAGCAGTTCTTC. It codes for CASTTGAAYNEQFF.